The clone carrying this TCR beta chain was seen more than once but under ten times. Antigen: not known. The data were taken from a study of blood T cells in healthy people across ages. Findings of the study overall: Estimates drawn from one million T cells were deemed to understate diversity.

It was with a sample-barcoded 5' primer and a J-beta primer mix that a second PCR of about 6 to 12 cycles was run. TCRdb itself ran the 5' RACE reads through MiXCR, one entry per CDR3 protein. This sample has 1.5 million or so distinct CDR3 sequences, with around two fifths found just once. The CDR3 has 13 residues. V lost 5 bases, J lost 0 bases, and 8 bases lay in between. Germline V gene lookup returns CDR1 DFQATT and CDR2 SNEGSKA (reference sequence). The genes are TRBV20-1 and TRBJ2-1, with TRBD2 as a possible D gene (6 bases). The material sequenced was blood. The origin of this receptor is a woman aged 18-29 years in good health. CDR3: CSALGGSYNEQFF. CDR3 in DNA: TGCAGTGCTTTGGGAGGCTCCTACAATGAGCAGTTCTTC.